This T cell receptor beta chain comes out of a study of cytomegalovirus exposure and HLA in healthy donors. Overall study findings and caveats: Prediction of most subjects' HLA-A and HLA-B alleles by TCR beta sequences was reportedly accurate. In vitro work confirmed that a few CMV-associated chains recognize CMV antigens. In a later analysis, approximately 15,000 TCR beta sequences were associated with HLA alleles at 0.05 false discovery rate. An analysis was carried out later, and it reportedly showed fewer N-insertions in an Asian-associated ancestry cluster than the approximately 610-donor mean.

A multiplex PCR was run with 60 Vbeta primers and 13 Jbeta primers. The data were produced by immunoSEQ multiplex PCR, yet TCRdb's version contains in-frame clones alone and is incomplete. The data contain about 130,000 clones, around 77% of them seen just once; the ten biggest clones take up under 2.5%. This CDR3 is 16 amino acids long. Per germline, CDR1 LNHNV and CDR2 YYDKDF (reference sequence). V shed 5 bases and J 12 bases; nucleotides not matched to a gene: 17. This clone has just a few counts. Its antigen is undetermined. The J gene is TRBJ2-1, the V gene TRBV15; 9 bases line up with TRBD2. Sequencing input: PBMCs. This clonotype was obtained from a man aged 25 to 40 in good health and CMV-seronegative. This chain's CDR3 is CATSLGWASGTLPQFF. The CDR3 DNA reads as TGTGCCACCAGCCTGGGCTGGGCTAGCGGGACCCTACCGCAGTTCTTC.